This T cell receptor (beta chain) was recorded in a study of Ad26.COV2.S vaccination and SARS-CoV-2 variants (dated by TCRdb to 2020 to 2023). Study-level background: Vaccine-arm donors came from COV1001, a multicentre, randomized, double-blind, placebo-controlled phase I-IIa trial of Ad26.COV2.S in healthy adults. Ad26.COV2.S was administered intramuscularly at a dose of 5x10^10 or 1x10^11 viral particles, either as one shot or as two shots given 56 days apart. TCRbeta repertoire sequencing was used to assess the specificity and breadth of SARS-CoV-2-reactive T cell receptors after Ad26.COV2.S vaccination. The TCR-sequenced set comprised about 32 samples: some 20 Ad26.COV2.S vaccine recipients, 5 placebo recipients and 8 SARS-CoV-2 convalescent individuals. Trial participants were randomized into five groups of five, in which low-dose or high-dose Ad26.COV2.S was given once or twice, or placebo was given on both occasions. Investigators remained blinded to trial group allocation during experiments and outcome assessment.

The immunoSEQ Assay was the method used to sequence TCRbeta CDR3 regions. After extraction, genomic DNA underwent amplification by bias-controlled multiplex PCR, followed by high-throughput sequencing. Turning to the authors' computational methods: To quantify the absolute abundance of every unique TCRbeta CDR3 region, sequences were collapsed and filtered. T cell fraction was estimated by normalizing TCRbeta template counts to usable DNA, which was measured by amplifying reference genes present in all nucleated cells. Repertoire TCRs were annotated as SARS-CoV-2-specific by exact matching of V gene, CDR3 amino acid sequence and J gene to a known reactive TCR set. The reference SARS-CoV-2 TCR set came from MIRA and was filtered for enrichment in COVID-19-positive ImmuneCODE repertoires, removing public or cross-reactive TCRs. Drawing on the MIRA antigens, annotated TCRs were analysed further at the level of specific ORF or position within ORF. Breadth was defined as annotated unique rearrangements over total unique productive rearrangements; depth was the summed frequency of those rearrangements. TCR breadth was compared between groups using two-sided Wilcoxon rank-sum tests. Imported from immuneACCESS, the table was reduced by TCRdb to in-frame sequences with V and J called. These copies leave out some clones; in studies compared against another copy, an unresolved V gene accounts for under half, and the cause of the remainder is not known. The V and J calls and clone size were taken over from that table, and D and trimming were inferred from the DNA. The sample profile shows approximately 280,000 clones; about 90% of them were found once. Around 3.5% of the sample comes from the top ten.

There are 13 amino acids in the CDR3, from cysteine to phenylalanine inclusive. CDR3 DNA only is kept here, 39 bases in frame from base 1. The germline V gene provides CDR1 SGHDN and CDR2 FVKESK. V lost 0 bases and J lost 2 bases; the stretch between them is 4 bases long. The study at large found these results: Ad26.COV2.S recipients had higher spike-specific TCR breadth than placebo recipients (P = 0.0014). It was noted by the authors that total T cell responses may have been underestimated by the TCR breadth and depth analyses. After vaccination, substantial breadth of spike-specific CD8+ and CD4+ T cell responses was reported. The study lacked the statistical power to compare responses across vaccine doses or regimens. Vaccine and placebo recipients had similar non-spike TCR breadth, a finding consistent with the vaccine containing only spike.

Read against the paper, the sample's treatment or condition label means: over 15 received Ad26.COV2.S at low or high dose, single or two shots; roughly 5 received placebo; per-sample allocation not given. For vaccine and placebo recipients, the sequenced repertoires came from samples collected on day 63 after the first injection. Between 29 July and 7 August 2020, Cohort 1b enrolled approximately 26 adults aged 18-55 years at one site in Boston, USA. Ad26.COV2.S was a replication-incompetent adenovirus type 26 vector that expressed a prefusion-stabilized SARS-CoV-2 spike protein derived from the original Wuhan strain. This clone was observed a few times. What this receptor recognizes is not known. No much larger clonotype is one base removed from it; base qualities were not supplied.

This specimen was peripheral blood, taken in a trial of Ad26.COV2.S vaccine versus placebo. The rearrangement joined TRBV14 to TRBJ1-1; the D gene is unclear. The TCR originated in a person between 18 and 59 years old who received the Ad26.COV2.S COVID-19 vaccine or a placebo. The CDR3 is CASSQDPNTEAFF. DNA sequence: TGTGCCAGCAGCCAAGACCCCAACACTGAAGCTTTCTTT.